This is a list of T cell receptor beta chains from one sample in a study of cytomegalovirus exposure and HLA in healthy donors. Only in-frame clones appear in the TCRdb table, and some are missing; sequencing was by immunoSEQ multiplex PCR. The sample records about 160,000 clones, about 86% being singletons. Material: PBMCs. These receptors originate from a woman between 18 and 29 years old in good health and CMV-seronegative. Each CDR3 is given with its conserved first and last residue. Each record gives: clone size, J gene, D gene, V gene, CDR3 DNA, CDR3 protein. The D gene is left open where the match is weak. The size field is filled for only some rows; it gives once, few, many or a size class.

abundance: medium-sized; j_gene: TRBJ1-2; d_gene: -; v_gene: TRBV9; CDR3nt: TGTGCCAGCAGCGCCACTCGAGAGGGAGGTGGCTACACCTTC; CDR3aa: CASSATREGGGYTF
abundance: -; j_gene: TRBJ2-3; d_gene: -; v_gene: TRBV2; CDR3nt: TGTGCCAGCAGGGCGGTAGAGACGCAGTATTTT; CDR3aa: CASRAVETQYF
abundance: -; j_gene: TRBJ2-7; d_gene: -; v_gene: TRBV10-3; CDR3nt: TGTGCCATCATGGTGGGCGGGAAAGGGTACGAGCAGTACTTC; CDR3aa: CAIMVGGKGYEQYF
abundance: -; j_gene: TRBJ1-2; d_gene: TRBD1; v_gene: TRBV6-1; CDR3nt: TGTGCCAGCAGTGAGGGACAGTACTATGGCTACACCTTC; CDR3aa: CASSEGQYYGYTF
abundance: -; j_gene: TRBJ2-1; d_gene: -; v_gene: TRBV2; CDR3nt: TGTGCCAGCAGAGCTTTAACCCATGAGCAGTTCTTC; CDR3aa: CASRALTHEQFF
abundance: -; j_gene: TRBJ1-2; d_gene: TRBD1; v_gene: TRBV2; CDR3nt: TGTGCCAGCAGTAGGAACAGGGGAAGCGATGGCTACACCTTC; CDR3aa: CASSRNRGSDGYTF
abundance: -; j_gene: TRBJ1-2; d_gene: -; v_gene: TRBV19; CDR3nt: TGTGCCAGTTTACCGCGGGGAGGAAACTATGGCTACACCTTC; CDR3aa: CASLPRGGNYGYTF
abundance: -; j_gene: TRBJ2-1; d_gene: TRBD2; v_gene: TRBV7-2; CDR3nt: TGTGCCAGCAGCTACACCGGGACTACTCCCTACAATGAGCAGTTCTTC; CDR3aa: CASSYTGTTPYNEQFF
abundance: -; j_gene: TRBJ2-1; d_gene: TRBD2; v_gene: TRBV4-1; CDR3nt: TGCGCCAGCACCCCGACTAGCGGGGGGGCAGGGGATGAGCAGTTCTTC; CDR3aa: CASTPTSGGAGDEQFF
abundance: -; j_gene: TRBJ1-5; d_gene: -; v_gene: TRBV6-5; CDR3nt: TGTGCCAGCAGCCCCGCCCGGGGGGCGAATCAGCCCCAGCATTTT; CDR3aa: CASSPARGANQPQHF
abundance: -; j_gene: TRBJ2-1; d_gene: TRBD2; v_gene: TRBV5-4; CDR3nt: TGTGCCAGCAGCGGACTAGCGGGGGGCTCACCTAATGAGCAGTTCTTC; CDR3aa: CASSGLAGGSPNEQFF
abundance: -; j_gene: TRBJ2-7; d_gene: -; v_gene: TRBV27; CDR3nt: TGTGCCAGCCCCCGGCTAGACTGCGAGCAGTACTTC; CDR3aa: CASPRLDCEQYF
abundance: -; j_gene: TRBJ1-4; d_gene: -; v_gene: TRBV6-1; CDR3nt: TGTGCCAGCAGTCTAGCATGGAACGAAAAACTGTTTTTT; CDR3aa: CASSLAWNEKLFF
abundance: -; j_gene: TRBJ2-1; d_gene: TRBD1; v_gene: TRBV5-1; CDR3nt: TGCGCCAGCAGCTTGGCGGGACAGGCCATCAATGAGCAGTTCTTC; CDR3aa: CASSLAGQAINEQFF
abundance: -; j_gene: TRBJ2-7; d_gene: TRBD1; v_gene: TRBV5-4; CDR3nt: TGTGCCAGCAGCTTGGTTCCCAAGGGGGCAGAGTCCTACGAGCAGTACTTC; CDR3aa: CASSLVPKGAESYEQYF
abundance: -; j_gene: TRBJ2-6; d_gene: TRBD1; v_gene: TRBV7-2; CDR3nt: TGTGCCAGCAGCTCGGACAGGGCTGGGGCCAACGTCCTGACTTTC; CDR3aa: CASSSDRAGANVLTF
abundance: few; j_gene: TRBJ1-4; d_gene: -; v_gene: TRBV5-1; CDR3nt: TGCGCCAGCAGCTTGGATGACGGGAAGCCTAATGAAAAACTGTTTTTT; CDR3aa: CASSLDDGKPNEKLFF
abundance: -; j_gene: TRBJ1-4; d_gene: TRBD1; v_gene: TRBV30; CDR3nt: TGTGCCTGGCAGTCCGGGACAGGGTCTGAAAAACTGTTTTTT; CDR3aa: CAWQSGTGSEKLFF
abundance: -; j_gene: TRBJ2-7; d_gene: -; v_gene: TRBV29-1; CDR3nt: TGCAGCGCCGTGAGGTCGGGTGAGCAGTACTTC; CDR3aa: CSAVRSGEQYF
abundance: -; j_gene: TRBJ2-7; d_gene: -; v_gene: TRBV29-1; CDR3nt: TGCAGCGTTGAAGGGACAGGAGGGGTCGGTGAGCAGTACTTC; CDR3aa: CSVEGTGGVGEQYF
abundance: -; j_gene: TRBJ2-5; d_gene: TRBD2; v_gene: TRBV5-4; CDR3nt: TGTGCCAGCAGTTTCCGTATCGGCGGGGGGGCGACAGAGACCCAGTACTTC; CDR3aa: CASSFRIGGGATETQYF
abundance: -; j_gene: TRBJ2-3; d_gene: TRBD2; v_gene: TRBV2; CDR3nt: TGTGCCAGCAGTCGAGCGGGAGGGCCGGGAGATACGCAGTATTTT; CDR3aa: CASSRAGGPGDTQYF
abundance: -; j_gene: TRBJ2-1; d_gene: -; v_gene: TRBV7-6; CDR3nt: TGTGCCAGCAGCTTAGGGCAGGGCGTTGAGCAGTTCTTC; CDR3aa: CASSLGQGVEQFF
abundance: -; j_gene: TRBJ1-2; d_gene: TRBD1; v_gene: TRBV5-4; CDR3nt: TGTGCCAGCAGCTTGGATAGTCCCGGGACAGGGTTTCGTGAAGGCTACACCTTC; CDR3aa: CASSLDSPGTGFREGYTF
abundance: -; j_gene: TRBJ1-2; d_gene: -; v_gene: TRBV9; CDR3nt: TGTGCCAGCAGCGTGGCGATGGGCCCCTATGGCTACACCTTC; CDR3aa: CASSVAMGPYGYTF
abundance: -; j_gene: TRBJ2-5; d_gene: TRBD1; v_gene: TRBV28; CDR3nt: TGTGCCAGCAGTTTATTCAACCCGGGACAGGGGGGGGAGACCCAGTACTTC; CDR3aa: CASSLFNPGQGGETQYF
abundance: -; j_gene: TRBJ2-7; d_gene: TRBD1; v_gene: TRBV2; CDR3nt: TGTGCCAGCAGACTCTTGGGACAGTCCTACGAGCAGTACTTC; CDR3aa: CASRLLGQSYEQYF
abundance: -; j_gene: TRBJ1-3; d_gene: TRBD1; v_gene: TRBV18; CDR3nt: TGTGCCAGCTCACCCCAGGAGGGGACAGGGGGCGATTCTGGAAACACCATATATTTT; CDR3aa: CASSPQEGTGGDSGNTIYF
abundance: -; j_gene: TRBJ1-4; d_gene: -; v_gene: TRBV7-9; CDR3nt: TGTGCCAGCAGCTTAGCGCTAGGGGGAGAAAAACTGTTTTTT; CDR3aa: CASSLALGGEKLFF
abundance: -; j_gene: TRBJ2-1; d_gene: TRBD1; v_gene: TRBV27; CDR3nt: TGTGCCAGCAGTCTGACACCGGGACAGGGTTCGAATGAGCAGTTCTTC; CDR3aa: CASSLTPGQGSNEQFF
abundance: -; j_gene: TRBJ1-1; d_gene: TRBD1; v_gene: TRBV27; CDR3nt: TGTGCCAGCAGCTTTACATCCGGGACAGGGCCCACTGAAGCTTTCTTT; CDR3aa: CASSFTSGTGPTEAFF
abundance: -; j_gene: TRBJ1-1; d_gene: -; v_gene: TRBV7-3; CDR3nt: TGTGCCAGCAGCTCCCAAGGGGGGGACCCCACTGAAGCTTTCTTT; CDR3aa: CASSSQGGDPTEAFF
abundance: -; j_gene: TRBJ2-7; d_gene: -; v_gene: TRBV7-6; CDR3nt: TGTGCCAGCAGCCGGTATTGGAGTTCCTACGAGCAGTACTTC; CDR3aa: CASSRYWSSYEQYF
abundance: -; j_gene: TRBJ2-3; d_gene: -; v_gene: TRBV5-1; CDR3nt: TGCGCCAGCAGGTATGGACTACGAGCAGATACGCAGTATTTT; CDR3aa: CASRYGLRADTQYF
abundance: -; j_gene: TRBJ2-7; d_gene: TRBD2; v_gene: TRBV10-3; CDR3nt: TGTGCCACCTTGGGGGGGGACCTCCCTTTCTACGAGCAGTACTTC; CDR3aa: CATLGGDLPFYEQYF
abundance: -; j_gene: TRBJ1-5; d_gene: -; v_gene: TRBV4-1; CDR3nt: TGCGCCAGCAGCCAAGAGGCCAGGGAGGATCAGCCCCAGCATTTT; CDR3aa: CASSQEAREDQPQHF
abundance: -; j_gene: TRBJ1-3; d_gene: -; v_gene: TRBV29-1; CDR3nt: TGCAGCGTTGGAGGGTGGGGTCTGGGCGCGGACACCATATATTTT; CDR3aa: CSVGGWGLGADTIYF
abundance: -; j_gene: TRBJ2-7; d_gene: -; v_gene: TRBV7-3; CDR3nt: TGTGCCAGCAGCCCCCGGGGAGGGGGTCCCTACGAGCAGTACTTC; CDR3aa: CASSPRGGGPYEQYF
abundance: -; j_gene: TRBJ1-1; d_gene: -; v_gene: TRBV19; CDR3nt: TGTGCCAGCCCCAGGGATGAGAACACTGAAGCTTTCTTT; CDR3aa: CASPRDENTEAFF
abundance: -; j_gene: TRBJ1-2; d_gene: TRBD1; v_gene: TRBV29-1; CDR3nt: TGCAGCGTTGCTTTTGGACAGGGGGCGCAGATTGGCTACACCTTC; CDR3aa: CSVAFGQGAQIGYTF
abundance: -; j_gene: TRBJ1-2; d_gene: -; v_gene: TRBV19; CDR3nt: TGTGCCAGTAGTGTAACGGGATCCTATGGCTACACCTTC; CDR3aa: CASSVTGSYGYTF
abundance: -; j_gene: TRBJ2-7; d_gene: TRBD1; v_gene: TRBV6-5; CDR3nt: TGTGCCAGCAGTTACGAGGGGACAGGGACCTACGAGCAGTACTTC; CDR3aa: CASSYEGTGTYEQYF
abundance: -; j_gene: TRBJ1-1; d_gene: TRBD1; v_gene: TRBV18; CDR3nt: TGTGCCAGCTCACTTCCGGACAGGGGGAAGGTGAACACTGAAGCTTTCTTT; CDR3aa: CASSLPDRGKVNTEAFF
abundance: -; j_gene: TRBJ2-1; d_gene: -; v_gene: TRBV5-4; CDR3nt: TGTGCCAGCAGCAAGCCCGTGGCGGATGAGCAGTTCTTC; CDR3aa: CASSKPVADEQFF
abundance: -; j_gene: TRBJ1-6; d_gene: -; v_gene: TRBV5-1; CDR3nt: TGCGCCAGCAGCTTTGGTGACAGTTTTAATTCACCCCTCCACTTT; CDR3aa: CASSFGDSFNSPLHF
abundance: once; j_gene: TRBJ2-1; d_gene: TRBD1; v_gene: TRBV5-6; CDR3nt: TGTGCCAGCAGCTTGGCCCCGACAGGGAAAGTCTACAATGAGCAGTTCTTC; CDR3aa: CASSLAPTGKVYNEQFF
abundance: -; j_gene: TRBJ2-1; d_gene: TRBD2; v_gene: TRBV29-1; CDR3nt: TGCAGCGTTGAGGGTAGCGGGAATGAGCAGTTCTTC; CDR3aa: CSVEGSGNEQFF
abundance: -; j_gene: TRBJ2-7; d_gene: -; v_gene: TRBV10-3; CDR3nt: TGTGCCATCAGAGACTACCACTCCTACGAGCAGTACTTC; CDR3aa: CAIRDYHSYEQYF
abundance: -; j_gene: TRBJ1-2; d_gene: -; v_gene: TRBV4-1; CDR3nt: TGCGCCAGCAGCCAGGTTGACAGGAACTATGGCTACACCTTC; CDR3aa: CASSQVDRNYGYTF
abundance: -; j_gene: TRBJ1-1; d_gene: -; v_gene: TRBV18; CDR3nt: TGTGCCAGCTCACCAACTAGAAACACTGAAGCTTTCTTT; CDR3aa: CASSPTRNTEAFF
abundance: -; j_gene: TRBJ2-2; d_gene: TRBD2; v_gene: TRBV11-2; CDR3nt: TGTGCCAGCAGCTTAACCACTTTAGCGGGAGGGAACACCGGGGAGCTGTTTTTT; CDR3aa: CASSLTTLAGGNTGELFF
abundance: -; j_gene: TRBJ1-3; d_gene: -; v_gene: TRBV13; CDR3nt: TGTGCCAGCAGCTCTCAAGCTTACTCTGGAAACACCATATATTTT; CDR3aa: CASSSQAYSGNTIYF
abundance: -; j_gene: TRBJ1-4; d_gene: TRBD1; v_gene: TRBV6-5; CDR3nt: TGTGCCAGCAGTTCGGGACAGGCTAATAATGAAAAACTGTTTTTT; CDR3aa: CASSSGQANNEKLFF